Here is one TCR beta chain with its context. Its specificity is unknown. CDR1 MNHNY and CDR2 SVGAGI come from the germline V gene (reference sequence). The V gene end was trimmed by 5 bases and the J gene end by 4 bases; junction bases not matched to a gene: 11. This CDR3 contains 15 residues. The sorted-subset replicate PCRs were given about 200 ng DNA, which is tens of thousands of T cell genomes. Here immunoSEQ multiplex PCR was the method, and the copy in TCRdb shows in-frame clones only, minus some. The sample lists approximately 1,500,000 clones, approximately 97% occurring once. The entry originates in a study of shared clonotypes between healthy human individuals. Study observations and caveats: Naive CD4 clonotype sharing across several donors was approximately 5%. Larger estimated richness was generally recorded for naive subsets relative to memory subsets.

Sequencing was carried out using naive CD4+ T cells sorted from blood. As to subset: CD45RA+ positively selected. The receptor was derived from a man aged 25 to 40 in good health. This chain uses TRBV6-6 with TRBJ2-7; the match to TRBD1 covers 7 bases. CDR3 loop: CASSKQGPYPYEQYF. In nucleotides, the CDR3 is TGTGCCAGCAGTAAACAGGGGCCCTACCCTTACGAGCAGTACTTC.